This T cell receptor (beta chain) was recovered during a study of shared clonotypes between healthy human individuals. Broader study findings: Across four donors, naive CD4 shared 5% to 6.5%, naive CD8 more than 3%, memory CD4 approximately 2.5%, memory CD8 0.4%. Among donors, clonotype sharing was expected to be affected by sequencing depth. Generation probabilities of non-shared clonotypes were lower (relative to those shared by all four donors).

The naive CD8 population came from CD45RO-negative cells selected for CCR7, without terminally differentiated effector memory CD45RA+ cells. How the authors handled the data: Because ImmunoSEQ provided only junction sequences with no quality scores, the filtering differed. Data came from immunoSEQ multiplex PCR; TCRdb stores just in-frame clones and leaves some out. V and J calls and clone size are copied from that table; D and trimming were computed from the DNA. Found here are about 2,200,000 clones, about 93% of them singletons; the top ten hold roughly 1.8%. The length of the CDR3 is 15 residues. The germline V and J ends were trimmed by 0 bases and 4 bases, with 13 bases remaining between them. The germline V gene has CDR1 LGHNA and CDR2 YSLEER. Concerning this clone itself: Its antigen is undetermined.

The chain recombines TRBV4-3 with TRBJ2-7; D is ambiguous. The sample taken for sequencing was naive CD8+ T cells from PBMCs. This sequence was found in a man aged 18 to 30 in good health. Some clones in this sample may be carry-over from other donors' samples. This CDR3 is CASSQDRTDYYEQYF. In DNA form, the CDR3 reads TGCGCCAGCAGCCAAGATAGAACGGATTATTACGAGCAGTACTTC.